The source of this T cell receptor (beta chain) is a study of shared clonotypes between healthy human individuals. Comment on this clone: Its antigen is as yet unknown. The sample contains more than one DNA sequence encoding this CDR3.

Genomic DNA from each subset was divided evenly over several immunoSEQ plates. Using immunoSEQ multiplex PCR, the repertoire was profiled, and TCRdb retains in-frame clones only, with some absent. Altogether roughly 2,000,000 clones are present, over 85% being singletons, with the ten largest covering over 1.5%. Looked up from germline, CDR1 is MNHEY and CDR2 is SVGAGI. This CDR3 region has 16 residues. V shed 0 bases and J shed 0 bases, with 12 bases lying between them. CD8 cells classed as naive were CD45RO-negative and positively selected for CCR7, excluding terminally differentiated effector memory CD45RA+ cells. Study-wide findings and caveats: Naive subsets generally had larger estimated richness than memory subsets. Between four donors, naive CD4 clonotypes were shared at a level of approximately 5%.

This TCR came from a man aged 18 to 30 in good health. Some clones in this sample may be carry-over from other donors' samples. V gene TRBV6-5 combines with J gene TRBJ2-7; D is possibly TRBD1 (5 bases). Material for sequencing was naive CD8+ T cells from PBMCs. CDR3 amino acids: CASSYSTGESSYEQYF. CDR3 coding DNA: TGTGCCAGCAGTTACTCTACAGGAGAATCCTCCTACGAGCAGTACTTC.